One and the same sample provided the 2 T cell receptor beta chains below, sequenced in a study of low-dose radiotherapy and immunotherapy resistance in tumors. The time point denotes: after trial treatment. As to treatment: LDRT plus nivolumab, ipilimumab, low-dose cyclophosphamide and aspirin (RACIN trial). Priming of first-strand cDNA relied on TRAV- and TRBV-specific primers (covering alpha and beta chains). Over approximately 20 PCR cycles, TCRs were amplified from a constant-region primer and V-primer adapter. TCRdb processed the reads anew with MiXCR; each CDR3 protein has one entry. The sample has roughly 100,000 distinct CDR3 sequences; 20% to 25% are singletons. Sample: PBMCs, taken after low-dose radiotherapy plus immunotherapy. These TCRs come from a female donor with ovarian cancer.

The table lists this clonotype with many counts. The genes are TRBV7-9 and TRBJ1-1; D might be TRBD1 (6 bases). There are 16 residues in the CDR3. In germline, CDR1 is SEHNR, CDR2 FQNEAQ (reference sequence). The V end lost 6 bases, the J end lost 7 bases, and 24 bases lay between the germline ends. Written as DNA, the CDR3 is TGTGCCAGCAGTCAGGGGACGTCCTTTGAGAAAGGTGAAGCTTTCTTT. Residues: CASSQGTSFEKGEAFF.

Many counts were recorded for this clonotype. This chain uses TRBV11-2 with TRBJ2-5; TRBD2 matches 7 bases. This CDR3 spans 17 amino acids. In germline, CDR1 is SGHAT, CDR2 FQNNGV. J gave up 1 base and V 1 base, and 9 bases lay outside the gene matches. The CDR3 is CASSLGFGGGSQETQYF. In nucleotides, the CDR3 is TGTGCCAGCAGCTTAGGGTTCGGGGGAGGGAGCCAAGAGACCCAGTACTTC.